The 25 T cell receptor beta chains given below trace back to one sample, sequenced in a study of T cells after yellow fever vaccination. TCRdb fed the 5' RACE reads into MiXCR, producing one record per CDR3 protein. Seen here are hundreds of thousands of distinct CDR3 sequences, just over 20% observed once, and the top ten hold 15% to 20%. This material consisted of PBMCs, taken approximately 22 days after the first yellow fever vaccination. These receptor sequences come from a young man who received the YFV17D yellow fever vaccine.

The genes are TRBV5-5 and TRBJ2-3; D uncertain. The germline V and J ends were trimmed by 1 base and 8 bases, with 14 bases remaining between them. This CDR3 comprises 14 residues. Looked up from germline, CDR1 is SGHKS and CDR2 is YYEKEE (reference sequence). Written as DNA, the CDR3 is TGTGCCAGCAGCTTGATCCCCTCCCACGGTACGCAGTATTTT. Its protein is CASSLIPSHGTQYF. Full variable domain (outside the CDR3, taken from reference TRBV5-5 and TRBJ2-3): DAGVTQSPTHLIKTRGQQVTLRCSPISGHKSVSWYQQVLGQGPQFIFQYYEKEERGRGNFPDRFSARQFPNYSSELNVNALLLGDSALYLCASSLIPSHGTQYFGPGTRLTVL.

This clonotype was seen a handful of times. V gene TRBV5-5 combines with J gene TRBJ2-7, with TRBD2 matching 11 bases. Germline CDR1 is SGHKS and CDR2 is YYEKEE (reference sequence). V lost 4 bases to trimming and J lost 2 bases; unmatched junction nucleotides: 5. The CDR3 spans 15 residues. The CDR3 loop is CASSGTGLAAYEQYF. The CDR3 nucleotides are TGTGCCAGCAGCGGGACGGGACTAGCGGCCTACGAGCAGTACTTC.

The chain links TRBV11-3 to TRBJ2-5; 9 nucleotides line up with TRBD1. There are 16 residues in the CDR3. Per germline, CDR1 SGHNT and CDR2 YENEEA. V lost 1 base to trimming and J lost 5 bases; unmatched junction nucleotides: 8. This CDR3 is CASSLGDREGKETQYF. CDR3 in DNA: TGTGCCAGCAGCTTAGGGGACAGGGAAGGAAAGGAGACCCAGTACTTC.

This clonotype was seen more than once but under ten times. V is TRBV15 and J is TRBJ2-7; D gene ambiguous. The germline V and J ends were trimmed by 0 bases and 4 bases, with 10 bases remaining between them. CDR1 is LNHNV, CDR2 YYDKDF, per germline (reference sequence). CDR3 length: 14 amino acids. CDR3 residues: CATSRDTVRYEQYV. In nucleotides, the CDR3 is TGTGCCACCAGCAGAGATACGGTCCGGTACGAGCAGTACGTC.

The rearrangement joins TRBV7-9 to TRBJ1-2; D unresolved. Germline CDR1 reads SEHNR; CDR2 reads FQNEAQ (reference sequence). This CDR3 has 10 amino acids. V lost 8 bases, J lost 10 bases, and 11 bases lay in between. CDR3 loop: CASGLPDYTF. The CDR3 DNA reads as TGTGCCAGCGGGCTTCCCGACTACACCTTC.

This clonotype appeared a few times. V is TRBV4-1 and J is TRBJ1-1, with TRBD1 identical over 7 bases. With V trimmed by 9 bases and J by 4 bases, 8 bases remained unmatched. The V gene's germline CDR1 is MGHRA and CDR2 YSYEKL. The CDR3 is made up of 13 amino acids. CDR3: CASLGGIGTEAFF. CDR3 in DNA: TGCGCCAGTTTAGGGGGCATTGGCACTGAAGCTTTCTTT.

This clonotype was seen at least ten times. The CDR3 nucleotides read TGTGCCAGCAGCTTAAGTGAAAACACCATATATTTT. Amino acids: CASSLSENTIYF. The rearrangement uses TRBV7-8 and TRBJ1-3; D gene ambiguous. Per the germline V gene, CDR1 is SGHVS and CDR2 is FQNEAQ. Between the trimmed V and J ends, which lost 2 bases and 6 bases, there was a span of 5 bases. The CDR3 runs 12 residues.

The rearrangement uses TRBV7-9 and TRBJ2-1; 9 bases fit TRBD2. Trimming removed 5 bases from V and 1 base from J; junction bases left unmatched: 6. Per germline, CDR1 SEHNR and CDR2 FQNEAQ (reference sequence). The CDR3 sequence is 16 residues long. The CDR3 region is CASSPRTSVSYNEQFF. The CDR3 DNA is TGTGCCAGCAGCCCAAGGACTAGCGTGTCCTACAATGAGCAGTTCTTC.

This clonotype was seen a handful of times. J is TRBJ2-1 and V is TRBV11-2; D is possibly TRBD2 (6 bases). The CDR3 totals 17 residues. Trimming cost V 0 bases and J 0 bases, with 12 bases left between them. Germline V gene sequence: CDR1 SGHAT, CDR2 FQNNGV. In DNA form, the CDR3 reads TGTGCCAGCAGCTTAGAAGGCGGGGCAAGCTCCTACAATGAGCAGTTCTTC. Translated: CASSLEGGASSYNEQFF.

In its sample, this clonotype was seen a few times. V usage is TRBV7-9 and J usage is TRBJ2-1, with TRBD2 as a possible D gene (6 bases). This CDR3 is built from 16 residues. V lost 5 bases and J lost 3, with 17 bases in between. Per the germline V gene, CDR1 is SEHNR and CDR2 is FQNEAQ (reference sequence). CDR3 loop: CASSAPRGSYYNEQFF. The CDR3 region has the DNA TGTGCCAGCAGCGCGCCGCGGGGCTCTTACTACAATGAGCAGTTCTTC.

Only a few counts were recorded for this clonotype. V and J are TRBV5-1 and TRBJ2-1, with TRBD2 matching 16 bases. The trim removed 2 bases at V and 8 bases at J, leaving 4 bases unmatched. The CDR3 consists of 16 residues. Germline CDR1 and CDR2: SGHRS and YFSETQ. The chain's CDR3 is CASSFGTSGGAYEQFF. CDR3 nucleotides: TGCGCCAGCAGCTTCGGGACTAGCGGGGGGGCCTATGAGCAGTTCTTC. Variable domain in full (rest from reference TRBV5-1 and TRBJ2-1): KAGVTQTPRYLIKTRGQQVTLSCSPISGHRSVSWYQQTPGQGLQFLFEYFSETQRNKGNFPGRFSGRQFSNSRSEMNVSTLELGDSALYLCASSFGTSGGAYEQFFGPGTRLTVL.

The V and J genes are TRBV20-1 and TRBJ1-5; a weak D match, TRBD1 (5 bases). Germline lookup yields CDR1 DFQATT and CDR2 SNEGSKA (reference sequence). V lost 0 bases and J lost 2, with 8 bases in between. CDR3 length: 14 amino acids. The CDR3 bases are TGCAGTGCTAGAGATACAGGAGGCAATCAGCCCCAGCATTTT. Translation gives CSARDTGGNQPQHF.

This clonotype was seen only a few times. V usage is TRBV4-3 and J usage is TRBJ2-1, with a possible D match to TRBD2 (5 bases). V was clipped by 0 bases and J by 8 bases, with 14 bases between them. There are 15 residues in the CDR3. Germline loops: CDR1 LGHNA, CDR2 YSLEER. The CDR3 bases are TGCGCCAGCAGCCAAGAGATCGGCCTGAGGGATGAGCAGTTCTTC. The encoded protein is CASSQEIGLRDEQFF.

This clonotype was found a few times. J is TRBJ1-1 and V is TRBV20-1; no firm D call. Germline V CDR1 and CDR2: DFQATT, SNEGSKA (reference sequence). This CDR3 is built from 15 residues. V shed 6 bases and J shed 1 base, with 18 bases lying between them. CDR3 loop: CSARPGRSPNTEAFF. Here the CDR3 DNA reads TGCAGTGCCAGGCCGGGAAGGAGTCCGAACACTGAAGCTTTCTTT.

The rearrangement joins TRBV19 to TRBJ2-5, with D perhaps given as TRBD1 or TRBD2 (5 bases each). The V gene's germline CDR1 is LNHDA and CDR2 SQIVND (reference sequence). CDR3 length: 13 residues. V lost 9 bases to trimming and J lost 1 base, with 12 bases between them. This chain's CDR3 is CASRGTGQETQYF. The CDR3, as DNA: TGTGCCAGCCGAGGGACGGGCCAAGAGACCCAGTACTTC.

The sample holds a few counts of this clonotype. CDR3 sequence: CASKGYYEQYV. As DNA, the CDR3 is TGTGCCAGCAAAGGTTACTACGAGCAGTACGTC. This chain uses TRBV2 with TRBJ2-7; D uncertain. Looked up from germline, CDR1 is SNHLY and CDR2 is FYNNEI. V shed 7 bases and J shed 3 bases, with 7 bases lying between them. The CDR3 runs to 11 residues.

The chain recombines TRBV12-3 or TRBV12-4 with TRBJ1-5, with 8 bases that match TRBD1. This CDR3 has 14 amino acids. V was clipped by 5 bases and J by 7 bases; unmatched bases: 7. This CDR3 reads CASSTDRARQPQHF. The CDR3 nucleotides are TGTGCCAGCAGTACGGACAGGGCGAGGCAGCCCCAGCATTTT.

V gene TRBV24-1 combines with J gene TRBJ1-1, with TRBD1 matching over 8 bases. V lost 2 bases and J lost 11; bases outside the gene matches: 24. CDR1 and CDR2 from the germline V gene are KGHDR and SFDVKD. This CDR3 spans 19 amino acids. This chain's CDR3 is CATSDSIGTGKGSPASAFF. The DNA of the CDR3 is TGTGCCACCAGTGATTCTATCGGGACAGGAAAAGGAAGTCCGGCTAGTGCTTTCTTT.

This chain's CDR3 is CASSQPLDSKGTDTQYF. In DNA, the CDR3 is TGTGCCAGCAGCCAACCTCTGGACAGTAAGGGGACAGATACGCAGTATTTT. This chain uses TRBV5-6 with TRBJ2-3, with D possibly being TRBD1 (6 bases). Germline loops: CDR1 SGHDT, CDR2 YYEEEE. The CDR3 has 17 amino acids. V lost 4 bases and J lost 3, with 21 bases in between.

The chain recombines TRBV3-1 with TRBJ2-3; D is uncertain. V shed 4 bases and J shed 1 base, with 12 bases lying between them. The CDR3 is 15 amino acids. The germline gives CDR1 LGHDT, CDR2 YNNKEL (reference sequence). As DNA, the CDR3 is TGTGCCAGCAGCCCCTATGGTGCCGGCACAGATACGCAGTATTTT. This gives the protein CASSPYGAGTDTQYF.

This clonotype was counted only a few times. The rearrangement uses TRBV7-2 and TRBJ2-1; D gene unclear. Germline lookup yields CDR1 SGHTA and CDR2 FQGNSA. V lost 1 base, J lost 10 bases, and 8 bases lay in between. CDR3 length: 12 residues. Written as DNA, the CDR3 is TGTGCCAGCAGCTTAGTTGGGCGAGAGCAGTTCTTC. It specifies CASSLVGREQFF.

CDR3 protein: CASSLVERGFETQYF. CDR3 DNA: TGCGCCAGCAGCTTGGTCGAGCGGGGGTTTGAGACCCAGTACTTC. This sequence joins TRBV5-1 and TRBJ2-5, with 8 bases identical to TRBD2. The germline V gene has CDR1 SGHRS and CDR2 YFSETQ. The CDR3 extends over 15 amino acids. Germline trimming cut 0 bases from V and 5 bases from J; bases unmatched to any gene: 6.

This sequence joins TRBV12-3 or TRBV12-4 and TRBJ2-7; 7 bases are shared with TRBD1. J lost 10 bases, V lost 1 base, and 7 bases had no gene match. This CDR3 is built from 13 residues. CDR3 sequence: CASSLGAGGKQYV. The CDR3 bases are TGTGCCAGCAGTTTAGGGGCAGGGGGAAAACAGTACGTC.

CDR3 amino acids: CASSLLGQGRGEQFF. The DNA of the CDR3 is TGTGCCAGCAGCTTATTAGGACAGGGGCGAGGTGAGCAGTTCTTC. This chain joins TRBV11-3 and TRBJ2-1; TRBD1 matches at 9 bases. CDR3 size: 15 residues. The trim removed 2 bases at V and 9 bases at J, leaving 8 bases unmatched. CDR1 and CDR2 (germline): SGHNT, YENEEA.

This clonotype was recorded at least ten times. The CDR3 DNA follows: TGTGCCAGCAGCTTAGGGCAGACAGGGACATTCTACGAGCAGTACTTC. Residues: CASSLGQTGTFYEQYF. The genes are TRBV7-6 and TRBJ2-7; 7 positions match TRBD1. The CDR3 covers 16 residues. The J segment lost 3 bases and the V segment lost 1 base, leaving 9 bases of the junction unmatched. Germline V lookup: CDR1 SGHVS, CDR2 FNYEAQ.